One and the same sample provided the 27 T cell receptor beta chains below, sequenced in a study of vaccination effects on CD4 cells after COVID-19. The protocol was immunoSEQ multiplex PCR, while the TCRdb copy is restricted to in-frame clones and leaves out a portion. Here the sample spans about 69,000 clones, 70% to 85% being singletons. Viral peptide pools were used in the ViraFEST assay to expand antigen-specific CD4+ T cells, and sequencing came afterward. Following a roughly 9-day culture, CD4+ T cells were purified. Each person got two doses of an mRNA SARS-CoV-2 vaccine, BNT162b2 or mRNA-1273. No antigen is known for these receptors. This specimen was CD4+ T cells from PBMCs cultured with HCoV-229E spike peptides, taken after COVID-19 vaccination. All receptors come from a human donor who received a COVID-19 vaccine.

This chain connects TRBV18 to TRBJ1-2; D is perhaps TRBD1 (5 bases). The CDR3 runs 13 residues. Trimming stripped 2 bases from V and 5 bases from J, with 9 bases between. Germline CDR1 reads KGHSH; CDR2 reads LQKENI. Here the CDR3 reads CASSPDGAYGYTF. As DNA, the CDR3 is TGTGCCAGCTCACCAGACGGGGCGTATGGCTACACCTTC.

J is TRBJ1-4 and V is TRBV6-5; the match to TRBD1 covers 9 bases. Germline V CDR1 and CDR2: MNHEY, SVGAGI. The CDR3 is 15 residues long. Trimming removed 5 bases from V and 7 bases from J; junction bases left unmatched: 8. CDR3 nucleotide sequence: TGTGCCAGCAGTCGAATGACAGGGGGTACTGAAAAACTGTTTTTT. Its protein product is CASSRMTGGTEKLFF.

V gene TRBV5-1 combines with J gene TRBJ2-5; possibly TRBD1 for D (6 bases). Germline V gives CDR1 SGHRS, CDR2 YFSETQ. The CDR3 consists of 13 residues. CDR3 nucleotide sequence: TGCGCATGTAATGACAGGAGCCAAGAGACCCAGTACTTC. This sequence encodes CACNDRSQETQYF.

This clone showed up just a few times. The chain is built from TRBV10-1 and TRBJ1-1; D possibly corresponds to TRBD1 (6 bases). Germline CDR1 reads WNHNN; CDR2 reads SYGVQD (reference sequence). The V gene lost 6 bases and the J gene lost 2 bases, with 13 bases spanning the gap. CDR3 size: 14 residues. CDR3 sequence reads: CASRGTRTNTEAFF. CDR3 nucleotide sequence: TGCGCCAGCAGAGGGACACGGACTAACACTGAAGCTTTCTTT.

This clone occurred once. The chain joins TRBV7-2 to TRBJ1-2; possible D gene TRBD1, 5 bases. The CDR3 totals 14 residues. V dropped 1 base and J dropped 1 base, with 7 bases sitting between them. From germline, CDR1 is SGHTA and CDR2 FQGNSA. The CDR3 DNA reads as TGTGCCAGCAGCTTAGTGGACATTAACTATGGCTACACCTTC. Its protein product is CASSLVDINYGYTF.

The J gene is TRBJ2-5, the V gene TRBV11-2; 12 nucleotides line up with TRBD2. V was clipped by 2 bases and J by 7 bases; unmatched bases: 8. The CDR3 contains 16 residues. Germline lookup yields CDR1 SGHAT and CDR2 FQNNGV. The CDR3 spells CASSLYRSSGGGTQYF. CDR3 coding DNA: TGTGCCAGCAGCTTATATCGGTCTAGCGGGGGGGGGACCCAGTACTTC.

The chain employs TRBV19 and TRBJ1-1, with D possibly being TRBD1 (6 bases). CDR3 length: 12 residues. The V gene's germline CDR1 is LNHDA and CDR2 SQIVND (reference sequence). Between the trimmed V and J ends, which lost 6 bases and 11 bases, there was a span of 16 bases. CDR3 nucleotides: TGTGCCAGTAGGGATCCCGGGACACAGGCTTTCTTT. It codes for CASRDPGTQAFF.

This chain links TRBV5-4 with TRBJ2-1; 10 nucleotides match TRBD2. The CDR3 covers 18 residues. Trimming removed 3 bases from V and 4 bases from J; junction bases left unmatched: 13. Germline V gene sequence: CDR1 SGHNT, CDR2 YYREEE (reference sequence). This chain's CDR3 is CASSWGAFGLAVYNEQFF. The CDR3 region has the DNA TGTGCCAGCAGCTGGGGGGCCTTTGGACTAGCGGTATACAATGAGCAGTTCTTC.

As to this clone: The junction differs from germline at one of its ends, possibly a read error. This sequence joins TRBV4-1 and TRBJ2-1, with D perhaps TRBD2 (5 bases). Per the germline V gene, CDR1 is MGHRA and CDR2 is YSYEKL. CDR3 length: 17 residues. CDR3 residues: CASRQGGQAVSYNEQFF. In DNA, the CDR3 is TGCGCCAGCAGGCAAGGCGGTCAAGCGGTATCCTACAATGAGCAGTTCTTC.

This clone occurred a few times. This chain links TRBV28 with TRBJ1-5; D remains unclear. CDR1 is MDHEN, CDR2 SYDVKM, per germline. CDR3 size: 14 residues. V lost 7 bases and J 4 bases, leaving 14 bases between the germline ends. The CDR3 coding sequence is TGTGCCAGCACCCGCTTACAAGGGAATCAGCCCCAGCATTTT. Translation: CASTRLQGNQPQHF.

The V call is TRBV4-3, the J call TRBJ1-1; D uncertain. Germline CDR1 and CDR2: LGHNA and YSLEER. V lost 3 bases, J lost 0 bases, and 8 bases lay in between. This CDR3 has 14 amino acids. The CDR3 DNA is TGCGCCAGCAGCCAGACAACGATGAACACTGAAGCTTTCTTT. It is translated as CASSQTTMNTEAFF.

The chain links TRBV18 to TRBJ1-4, with no clear D. CDR1 and CDR2 (germline): KGHSH, LQKENI. Trimming took 5 bases from V and 2 from J, leaving 6 bases between them. The CDR3 has 13 residues. CDR3 protein: CASSAGTNEKLFF. CDR3 nucleotides: TGTGCCAGCTCAGCAGGTACTAATGAAAAACTGTTTTTT.

This chain joins TRBV6-1 and TRBJ2-5; no definite D call. The germline V gene encodes CDR1 MNHNS and CDR2 SASEGT. The CDR3 extends over 14 amino acids. Trimming removed 1 base from V and 7 bases from J, with 13 bases in between. The CDR3 DNA sequence: TGTGCCAGCAGTGAAGGGCAGCCTACAGCGACCCAGTACTTC. Protein product: CASSEGQPTATQYF.

The genes are TRBV28 and TRBJ2-1; 7 positions match TRBD1. The V gene end was trimmed by 4 bases and the J gene end by 0 bases; junction bases not matched to a gene: 3. Germline lookup yields CDR1 MDHEN and CDR2 SYDVKM. The CDR3 extends over 15 amino acids. CDR3 loop: CASSSTGVSYNEQFF. Here the CDR3 DNA reads TGTGCCAGCAGTTCCACAGGGGTCTCCTACAATGAGCAGTTCTTC. Full variable domain (rest looked up from reference TRBV28 and TRBJ2-1): DVKVTQSSRYLVKRTGEKVFLECVQDMDHENMFWYRQDPGLGLRLIYFSYDVKMKEKGDIPEGYSVSREKKERFSLILESASTNQTSMYLCASSSTGVSYNEQFFGPGTRLTVL.

The rearrangement joins TRBV7-8 to TRBJ2-7; D may correspond to TRBD1 or TRBD2 (6 bases each). This CDR3 comprises 17 residues. CDR1 SGHVS and CDR2 FQNEAQ come from the germline V gene. V dropped 5 bases and J dropped 0 bases, with 20 bases sitting between them. Here the CDR3 DNA reads TGTGCCAGCAGCCGAGGGGGGCGCGCAGGGAGCTCCTACGAGCAGTACGTC. The encoded protein is CASSRGGRAGSSYEQYV.

The chain combines TRBV5-1 with TRBJ1-1; 8 positions match TRBD1. The CDR3 spans 15 residues. V gave up 4 bases and J gave up 3 bases; unmatched junction bases: 8. Germline lookup yields CDR1 SGHRS and CDR2 YFSETQ. CDR3 DNA: TGCGCCAGCAGCCATCCGGACAGGGACGACACTGAAGCTTTCTTT. Amino acid sequence: CASSHPDRDDTEAFF.

The V gene is TRBV14, the J gene TRBJ2-2; unclear D gene. The CDR3 sequence is 13 residues long. Germline assignment: CDR1 SGHDN and CDR2 FVKESK. V was clipped by 4 bases and J by 6 bases, with 9 bases between them. Here the CDR3 reads CASSLGRPGELFF. As DNA, the CDR3 is TGTGCCAGCAGCCTGGGAAGGCCCGGGGAGCTGTTTTTT.

The chain employs TRBV10-2 and TRBJ2-7; D gene unclear. The germline V gene has CDR1 WSHSY and CDR2 SAAADI. V lost 0 bases to trimming and J lost 2 bases, with 5 bases between them. This CDR3 comprises 13 residues. The CDR3 DNA is TGCGCCAGCAGTGAGTCTGCAGCCTACGAGCAGTACGTC. It is translated as CASSESAAYEQYV.

This sequence joins TRBV6-2 or TRBV6-3 and TRBJ2-1; no clear D gene. CDR1 is MNHEY, CDR2 SVGEGT, per germline. The CDR3 sequence is 14 residues long. Trimming left V 5 bases short and J 9 bases short, with 17 bases between. CDR3 protein: CASSPTRVSGEQFF. The CDR3 bases are TGTGCCAGCAGTCCCACTCGTGTCTCGGGTGAGCAGTTCTTC.

As DNA, the CDR3 is TGTGCCAGCAGTGAGGGGACAGGGGGTCCCTCCGGGTCCTACAATGAGCAGTTCTTC. It encodes CASSEGTGGPSGSYNEQFF. The chain employs TRBV6-1 and TRBJ2-1, with TRBD1 matching 11 bases. Losses at the gene ends were 3 bases for V and 1 base for J; bases not matched to a gene: 11. The V gene's germline CDR1 is MNHNS and CDR2 SASEGT. The CDR3 spans 19 residues.

V gene TRBV6-5 combines with J gene TRBJ2-2; a weak D match, TRBD2 (5 bases). Germline CDR1 MNHEY, CDR2 SVGAGI. V lost 9 bases to trimming and J lost 2 bases, with 13 bases between them. The CDR3 is made up of 14 amino acids. The CDR3 loop reads CASRAGGNTGELFF. CDR3 coding DNA: TGTGCCAGTAGGGCGGGCGGAAACACCGGGGAGCTGTTTTTT.

The chain carries TRBV5-5 and TRBJ2-1; 10 bases match TRBD1. Trimming cost V 0 bases and J 14 bases; bases outside gene matches: 5. CDR3 length equals 13 residues. Germline values: CDR1 SGHKS, CDR2 YYEKEE (reference sequence). The CDR3: CASSLAGDRGKFF. DNA of the CDR3: TGTGCCAGCAGCTTGGCCGGGGACAGGGGTAAGTTCTTC.

This chain links TRBV19 with TRBJ2-7; 8 nucleotides align to TRBD1. This CDR3 spans 13 amino acids. V lost 5 bases and J lost 9; bases outside the gene matches: 9. Germline CDR1 and CDR2: LNHDA and SQIVND (reference sequence). The CDR3 reads CASSPGGFGMQYV. CDR3 DNA: TGTGCCAGTAGTCCAGGGGGCTTCGGCATGCAGTACGTC.

The chain carries TRBV28 and TRBJ2-5, with D unclear. The V gene lost 0 bases and the J gene lost 2 bases, with 7 bases spanning the gap. Looked up from germline, CDR1 is MDHEN and CDR2 is SYDVKM. The CDR3 is made up of 14 amino acids. The CDR3 here is CASSLWGIQETQYF. Written as DNA, the CDR3 is TGTGCCAGCAGTTTATGGGGCATACAAGAGACCCAGTACTTC.

V and J are TRBV7-3 and TRBJ2-7, with 10 bases lining up with TRBD2. The ends lost 4 bases at V and 4 bases at J; junction bases unmatched: 13. This CDR3 spans 17 amino acids. Per germline, CDR1 SGHTA and CDR2 FQGTGA. The CDR3 DNA reads TGTGCCAGCAGCTGGGGGGCTAGCGGGGGATACCATTACGAGCAGTACGTC. This gives the protein CASSWGASGGYHYEQYV.

V and J are TRBV19 and TRBJ2-7; 7 bases fit TRBD1. Germline values: CDR1 LNHDA, CDR2 SQIVND (reference sequence). The CDR3 runs to 14 residues. Trimming removed 4 bases from V and 0 bases from J; junction bases left unmatched: 3. CDR3 loop: CASSRTGGSYEQYV. The CDR3 DNA follows: TGTGCCAGTAGTAGGACAGGAGGCTCCTACGAGCAGTACGTC.

The CDR3: CASSVVGTTTDTQYF. The CDR3 nucleotides are TGTGCCAGCAGCGTAGTAGGGACAACCACAGATACGCAGTATTTT. V is TRBV9 and J is TRBJ2-3; tentative D call: TRBD1 (6 bases). V was trimmed by 0 bases and J by 2 bases, leaving 10 bases between them. The CDR3 spans 15 residues. CDR1 is SGDLS and CDR2 is YYNGEE in the germline V gene.